This paragraph reports one TCR beta chain. The antigen it recognizes is unknown. No base quality values were provided; no much bigger clone lies one nucleotide off. These data come from a study of OX40 agonist ivuxolimab in advanced cancers. About the investigation overall: Ivuxolimab was an agonistic, fully human IgG2 monoclonal antibody directed against OX40 (CD134), a costimulatory receptor. Intravenous ivuxolimab was administered to patients every 2 weeks at six dose levels: 0.01, 0.1, 0.3, 1.5, 3 and 10 mg/kg. Of the 50 to 55 dose-escalation patients, hepatocellular carcinoma was present in about 20, melanoma in roughly 15, renal cell carcinoma in 9 and head and neck cancer in 9. In the dose-escalation cohort, 65% to 90% of patients were male, and the mean age was approximately 55 years, with a range of 23 to 79. Patients were allowed to have had prior anti-PD-1, anti-PD-L1 or anti-CTLA-4 therapy, and 40% to 45% of the dose-escalation patients had previously received checkpoint inhibitors. Partial responses occurred in three dose-escalation patients, of whom one had hepatocellular carcinoma and two had cutaneous melanoma. The point of sequencing TCRbeta in the periphery was to test whether ivuxolimab changed TCR sequence diversity and drove clonal T-cell expansion. The monotherapy dose-escalation portion (N ≈ 50 patients) of the phase I ivuxolimab trial is reported in the paper. General study outcomes and caveats: At doses of 0.1 to 3.0 mg/kg, clonal expansion of both CD4+ and CD8+ T cells in blood was seen between baseline and week 6. On average, CD8+ T cells showed more expanded clones than CD4+ T cells after ivuxolimab. The antigen specificity of the peripheral T cells that underwent clonal expansion was not determined. Low levels of normalized T-cell clonal expansion were also seen in some patients who did not respond. In partial responders in the 0.1-3.0 mg/kg groups, normalized peripheral clonal expansion was found to be among the lowest, especially among CD8+ T cells.

Patients with autoimmune disease history or receiving systemic immunosuppression were excluded from the trial. Peripheral blood for TCR sequencing was collected from all dose cohorts at baseline, on cycle 4 day 1, and on cycle 7 day 1. The samples were drawn from a first-in-human, open-label, multicenter phase I dose-escalation trial of ivuxolimab. Adults with locally advanced or metastatic head and neck squamous cell, hepatocellular, melanoma or renal cell carcinoma were enrolled in the trial. Before TCR sequencing, CD4+ and CD8+ T cells were separately sorted from peripheral blood. Genomic DNA was isolated from the sorted cells so that the TCRbeta CDR3 region could be sequenced. The immunoSEQ Assay was used for sequencing of TCRbeta CDR3 regions. As stored in TCRdb, this immuneACCESS dataset retains in-frame rearrangements with V and J assigned. A fraction of the clones does not appear; measured against another copy, unresolved V genes explain less than half of the discrepancy, and the remainder lacks a known reason. The sample contains about 64,000 clones, about 91% of them found a single time. The top ten hold 0.44% of the sample.

The source was CD4+ or CD8+ T cells sorted from blood, collected in a trial of the OX40 agonist ivuxolimab. The receptor's source is an adult with an advanced solid tumor such as melanoma, head and neck, liver or kidney cancer.

The CDR3 protein is CASRSRDSTMNTEAFF. The DNA reads as follows: TGTGCCAGCAGGAGTCGGGACAGCACCATGAACACTGAAGCTTTCTTT. The chain joins TRBV21-1 to TRBJ1-1; the table's D gene call, TRBD1, was not cross checked with the DNA. TRBV21-1 is recorded as a pseudogene. The CDR3 runs 16 amino acids, cysteine and phenylalanine included. The retained sequence is limited to the CDR3, 48 bases, with the frame set at the first base.